The 4 T cell receptor beta chains reported below all come from one sample, sequenced in a study of CD8+ T cells in alopecia areata. Sequencing templates came from extracted RNA that was reverse transcribed into cDNA. Sequencing was performed with immunoSEQ multiplex PCR; in TCRdb, only in-frame clones are kept and a portion is missing. The table lists approximately 210,000 clones, about three fifths of them singletons. Indicated treatment: oral pan-JAK inhibitor, 5-10 mg twice daily. This sample comprised CD4+ T cells sorted from blood, obtained at week 4, from a patient treated with tofacitinib. The receptors were sampled from a human donor with alopecia areata.

The CDR3 is CSVAFGARTGLDGGYTF. CDR3 bases: TGCAGCGTCGCGTTTGGGGCGCGGACAGGACTGGATGGGGGCTACACCTTC. The chain links TRBV29-1 to TRBJ1-2, with 7 bases identical to TRBD1. The CDR3 is 17 residues long. The V and J ends lost 6 bases and 8 bases, in that order; junction bases with no gene match: 24. CDR1 is SQVTM, CDR2 ANQGSEA, per germline. Combining the CDR3 with reference TRBV29-1 and TRBJ1-2 gives the whole variable domain SAVISQKPSRDICQRGTSLTIQCQVDSQVTMMFWYRQQPGQSLTLIATANQGSEATYESGFVIDKFPISRPNLTFSTLTVSNMSPEDSSIYLCSVAFGARTGLDGGYTFGSGTRLTVV.

This clone occurred a few times. The rearrangement links TRBV2 to TRBJ1-5; D is uncertain. V lost 7 bases, J lost 9 bases, and 10 bases lay in between. The CDR3 covers 11 residues. Per the germline V gene, CDR1 is SNHLY and CDR2 is FYNNEI. The CDR3 DNA is TGTGCCAGCACCGGGGTAGGGCCCCAGCATTTT. Its translation: CASTGVGPQHF.

This chain connects TRBV4-3 to TRBJ1-2; D is perhaps TRBD1 (5 bases). Germline V gives CDR1 LGHNA, CDR2 YSLEER. V lost 5 bases and J 8 bases, leaving 21 bases between the germline ends. The CDR3 extends over 15 amino acids. For the CDR3, the DNA is TGCGCCAGCAGCTCCCCGAATGGGGGGATTGGAGGCTACACCTTC. This encodes CASSSPNGGIGGYTF.

This clone was seen a handful of times. V and J are TRBV29-1 and TRBJ1-1, with TRBD1 as a possible D gene (5 bases). Germline lookup yields CDR1 SQVTM and CDR2 ANQGSEA. This CDR3 comprises 12 residues. In nucleotides, the CDR3 is TGCAGTGGCGGGACTCCGAACACTGAAGCTTTCTTT. This codes for CSGGTPNTEAFF.